The sample holds a few counts of the clone carrying this T cell receptor beta chain. Antigen: not known. Unmatched junction bases numbered 5, after V lost 6 bases and J lost 3 bases. Per the germline V gene, CDR1 is SGDLS and CDR2 is YYNGEE. The CDR3 is 15 residues long. This entry comes from a study of T cell responses to AZD1222 COVID-19 vaccine. General study findings and limits: Spike was spanned by vaccine-associated CD4 TCRs, with dominance at 160-218 and 743-854. Repertoires were sampled only after the peak T cell response.

Libraries were prepared by immunoSEQ multiplex PCR; TCRdb keeps only in-frame clonotypes and omits some of them. The sample lists roughly 97,000 clones; around nine tenths were seen once. This TCR derives from an adult in good health. Sequences were derived from peripheral blood, sampled on day 0 of AZD1222 vaccination. The chain couples TRBV9 to TRBJ2-1, with 11 nucleotides matching TRBD2. The CDR3 reads CASKRGLADYNEQFF. CDR3 DNA: TGTGCCAGCAAGAGGGGACTAGCGGACTACAATGAGCAGTTCTTC.